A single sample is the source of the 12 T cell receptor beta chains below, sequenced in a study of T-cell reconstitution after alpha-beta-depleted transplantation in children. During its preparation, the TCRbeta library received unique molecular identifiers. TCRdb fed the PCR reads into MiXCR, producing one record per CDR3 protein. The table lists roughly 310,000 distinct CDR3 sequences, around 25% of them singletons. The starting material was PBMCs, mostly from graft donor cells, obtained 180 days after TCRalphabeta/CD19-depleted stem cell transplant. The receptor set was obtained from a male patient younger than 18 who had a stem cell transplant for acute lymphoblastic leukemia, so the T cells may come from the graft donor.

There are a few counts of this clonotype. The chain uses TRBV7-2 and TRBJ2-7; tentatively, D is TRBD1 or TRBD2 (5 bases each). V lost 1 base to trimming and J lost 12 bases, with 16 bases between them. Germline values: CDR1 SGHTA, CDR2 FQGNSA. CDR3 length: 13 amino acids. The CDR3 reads CASSLDPGLKPYF. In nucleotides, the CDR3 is TGTGCCAGCAGCTTAGACCCGGGGCTAAAACCGTACTTC.

The DNA of the CDR3 is TGCGCCAGATGGAACAGGGGGCGAGGAGAGACCCAGTACTTC. Translated: CARWNRGRGETQYF. The chain has TRBV5-1 and TRBJ2-5; 9 bases map to TRBD1. Germline CDR1 reads SGHRS; CDR2 reads YFSETQ. The CDR3 loop spans 14 amino acids. Germline trimming cut 8 bases from V and 4 bases from J; bases unmatched to any gene: 9.

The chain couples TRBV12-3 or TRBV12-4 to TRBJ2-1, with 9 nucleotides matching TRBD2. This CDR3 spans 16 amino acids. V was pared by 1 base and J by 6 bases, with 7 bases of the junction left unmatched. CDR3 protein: CASSLDWLAGSNEQFF. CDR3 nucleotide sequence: TGTGCCAGCAGTTTAGACTGGCTAGCGGGATCCAATGAGCAGTTCTTC.

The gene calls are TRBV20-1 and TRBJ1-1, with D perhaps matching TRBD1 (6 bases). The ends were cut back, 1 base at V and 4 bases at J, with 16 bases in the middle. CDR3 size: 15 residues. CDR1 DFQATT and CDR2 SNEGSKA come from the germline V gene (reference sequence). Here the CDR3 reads CSARALGGLGTEAFF. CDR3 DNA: TGCAGTGCTAGAGCTCTAGGGGGGCTCGGCACTGAAGCTTTCTTT.

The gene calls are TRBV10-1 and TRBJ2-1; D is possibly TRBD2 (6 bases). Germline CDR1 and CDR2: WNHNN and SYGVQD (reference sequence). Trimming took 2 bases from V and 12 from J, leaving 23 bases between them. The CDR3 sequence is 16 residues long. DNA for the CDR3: TGCGCCAGCAGTGAGGGACAAGCAGGGAGGAAAATGCGGCAGTTCTTC. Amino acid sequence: CASSEGQAGRKMRQFF.

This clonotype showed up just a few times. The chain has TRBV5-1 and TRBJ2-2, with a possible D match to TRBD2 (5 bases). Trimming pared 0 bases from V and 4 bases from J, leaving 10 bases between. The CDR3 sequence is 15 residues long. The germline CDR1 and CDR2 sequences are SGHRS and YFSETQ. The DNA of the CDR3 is TGCGCCAGCAGCTTGGGGCTAGCCACCACCGGGGAGCTGTTTTTT. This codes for CASSLGLATTGELFF.

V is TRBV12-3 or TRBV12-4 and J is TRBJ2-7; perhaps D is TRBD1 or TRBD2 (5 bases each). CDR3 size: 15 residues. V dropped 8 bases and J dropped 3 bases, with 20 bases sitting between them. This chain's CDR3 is CASSKSGRPLYEQYF. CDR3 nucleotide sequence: TGTGCCAGCTCAAAATCGGGGCGGCCCCTCTACGAGCAGTACTTC.

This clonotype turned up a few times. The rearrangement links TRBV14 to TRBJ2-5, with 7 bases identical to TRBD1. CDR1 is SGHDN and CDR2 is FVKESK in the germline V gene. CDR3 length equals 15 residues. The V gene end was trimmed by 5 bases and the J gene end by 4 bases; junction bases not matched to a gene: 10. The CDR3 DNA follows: TGTGCCAGCAGCTTCGCCGGGACAGTTTCAGAGACCCAGTACTTC. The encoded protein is CASSFAGTVSETQYF.

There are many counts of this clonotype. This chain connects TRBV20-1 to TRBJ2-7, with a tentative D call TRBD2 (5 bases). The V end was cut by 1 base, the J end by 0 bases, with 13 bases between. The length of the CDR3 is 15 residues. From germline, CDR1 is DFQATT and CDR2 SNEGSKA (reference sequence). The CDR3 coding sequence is TGCAGTGCTAGAGTTTGGACTTTTGCCTCCTACGAGCAGTACTTC. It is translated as CSARVWTFASYEQYF.

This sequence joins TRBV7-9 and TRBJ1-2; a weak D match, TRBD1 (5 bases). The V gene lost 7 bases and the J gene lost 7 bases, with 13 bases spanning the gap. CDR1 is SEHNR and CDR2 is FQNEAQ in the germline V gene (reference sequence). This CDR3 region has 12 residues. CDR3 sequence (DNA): TGTGCCAGCACCCAGTCGGGGGTTGGCTACACCTTC. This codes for CASTQSGVGYTF.

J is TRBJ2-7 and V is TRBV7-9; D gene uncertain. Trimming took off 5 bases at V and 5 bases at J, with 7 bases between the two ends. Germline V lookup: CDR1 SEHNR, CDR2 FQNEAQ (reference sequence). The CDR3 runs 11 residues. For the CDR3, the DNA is TGTGCCAGCAGCAAAAACCACGAGCAGTACTTC. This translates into CASSKNHEQYF.

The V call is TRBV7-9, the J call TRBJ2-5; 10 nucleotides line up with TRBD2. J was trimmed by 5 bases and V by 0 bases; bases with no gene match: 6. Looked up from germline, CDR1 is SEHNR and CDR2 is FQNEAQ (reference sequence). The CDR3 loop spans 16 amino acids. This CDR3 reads CASSLALAGEGETQYF. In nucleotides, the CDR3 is TGTGCCAGCAGCTTAGCGCTAGCGGGAGAGGGTGAGACCCAGTACTTC.